This TCR beta chain was retrieved from a study of T cells after yellow fever vaccination. General study findings and limits: Most clones from primary vaccination were detected again post-booster (96% CD4, about 88% CD8). Researchers noted that a small share of clonotypes showed up in both CD4 and CD8 compartments. Though it reached lower strength, the secondary response hit its peak faster, day 5 versus 15.

A process of 5'RACE template switching, which added a universal primer site and UMIs, was used to make TCR cDNA. MiXCR was run by TCRdb on the 5' RACE reads, yielding one entry per CDR3 protein. The table records about 230,000 distinct CDR3 sequences, more than 6.5% of them present only once. This clonotype has just a few counts. No antigen is known for it. CDR3 length: 16 amino acids. The germline V gene encodes CDR1 SGHTA and CDR2 FQGNSA. Unmatched junction bases numbered 6, after V lost 5 bases and J lost 3 bases. The source was CD4+ T cells sorted from PBMCs, collected on the day of the yellow fever booster vaccination. This TCR came from a man younger than 45 who received the YFV17D yellow fever vaccine. This chain uses TRBV7-2 with TRBJ2-3; TRBD2 matches at 12 bases. The CDR3 loop reads CASSMTSGSLTDTQYF. In nucleotides, the CDR3 is TGTGCCAGCAGCATGACTAGCGGGAGTTTGACAGATACGCAGTATTTT.